These 29 T cell receptor beta chains share one sample of origin, sequenced in a study of vaccination and CD4 T cells after COVID-19. With the Oncomine TCR Beta short-read assay, DNA from cultured CD4+ T cells was sequenced. MiXCR, applied by TCRdb to the PCR reads, yields one record per CDR3 protein. The sample shows roughly 25,000 distinct CDR3 sequences, 67% of them seen only once. Treatment defined: roughly ten-day PBMC culture with coronavirus spike peptide pools or control peptides (ViraFEST assay). Their specific antigens are unknown. The material was CD4+ T cells from blood, cultured in vitro, obtained after SARS-CoV-2 vaccination. These receptors were obtained from a human donor who received a COVID-19 vaccine.

The chain couples TRBV12-5 to TRBJ1-5, with D possibly matching TRBD1 (6 bases). The ends were cut back, 6 bases at V and 0 bases at J, with 18 bases in the middle. The germline V gene encodes CDR1 LGHNT and CDR2 FRNRAP. The CDR3 length is 17 residues. In nucleotides, the CDR3 is TGTGCTAGTGGCTTCAGGGAGGGGGGTAATAGCAATCAGCCCCAGCATTTT. Translated: CASGFREGGNSNQPQHF.

In this sample, this clonotype turned up a few times. This rearrangement joins TRBV12-3 or TRBV12-4 to TRBJ1-1; the D is unclear. CDR3 length: 13 residues. V lost 2 bases and J lost 9, with 13 bases in between. The CDR3 sequence is CASSLFRGVKAFF. CDR3 bases: TGTGCCAGCAGTTTATTTCGGGGAGTGAAAGCTTTCTTT.

This clonotype was seen more than once but under ten times. V is TRBV24-1 and J is TRBJ1-5; the D gene is possibly TRBD1 (5 bases). Germline CDR1 KGHDR, CDR2 SFDVKD. V lost 5 bases and J lost 7, with 11 bases in between. This CDR3 region has 13 residues. The CDR3 is CATSVREGQPQHF. CDR3 sequence (DNA): TGTGCCACCAGTGTCAGGGAAGGGCAGCCCCAGCATTTT.

This clonotype was detected only a few times. The chain is built from TRBV6-5 and TRBJ2-3; the D gene is possibly TRBD1 (6 bases). CDR1 and CDR2 from the germline V gene are MNHEY and SVGAGI. V shed 3 bases and J shed 1 base, with 17 bases lying between them. The CDR3 consists of 17 residues. The CDR3 spells CASSYALGQFRTDTQYF. DNA of the CDR3: TGTGCCAGCAGTTATGCCCTCGGACAGTTCCGCACAGATACGCAGTATTTT.

The chain recombines TRBV2 with TRBJ2-7; TRBD1 matches at 8 bases. The junction had 5 bases not matched to a gene; V was cut back by 3 bases and J by 4 bases. Per the germline V gene, CDR1 is SNHLY and CDR2 is FYNNEI. This CDR3 has 14 residues. CDR3 sequence: CASSDRGLRYEQYF. CDR3 DNA: TGTGCCAGCAGTGACAGGGGGCTAAGGTACGAGCAGTACTTC.

Only a few counts were recorded for this clonotype. V is TRBV24-1 and J is TRBJ2-2; TRBD1 might be the D (5 bases). Germline values: CDR1 KGHDR, CDR2 SFDVKD. The CDR3 loop spans 13 amino acids. V was shortened by 8 bases and J by 2 bases, with 8 bases between the two germline ends. This chain's CDR3 is CATTGHNTGELFF. The DNA of the CDR3 is TGTGCCACCACCGGACACAACACCGGGGAGCTGTTTTTT.

This clonotype has just a few counts. The chain employs TRBV7-9 and TRBJ2-7; tentative D call: TRBD2 (5 bases). Trimming shortened V by 1 base and J by 2 bases, and 9 bases separated the two germline ends. This CDR3 is 14 amino acids long. The germline CDR1 and CDR2 sequences are SEHNR and FQNEAQ (reference sequence). Here the CDR3 DNA reads TGTGCCAGCAGCTTAGGAGGGTGGCCCTACGAGCAGTACTTC. It is translated as CASSLGGWPYEQYF.

The rearrangement links TRBV7-2 to TRBJ1-6; D may be TRBD1 (5 bases). The CDR3 spans 15 residues. Germline V gene sequence: CDR1 SGHTA, CDR2 FQGNSA. Trimming shortened V by 5 bases and J by 10 bases, and 18 bases separated the two germline ends. The CDR3 reads CASSPPWGRGSPLHF. The CDR3, as DNA: TGTGCCAGCAGCCCACCTTGGGGTCGGGGGTCACCCCTCCACTTT. The full variable domain, rest sourced from reference TRBV7-2 and TRBJ1-6, is GAGVSQSPSNKVTEKGKDVELRCDPISGHTALYWYRQSLGQGLEFLIYFQGNSAPDKSGLPSDRFSAERTGGSVSTLTIQRTQQEDSAVYLCASSPPWGRGSPLHFGNGTRLTVT.

V usage is TRBV19 and J usage is TRBJ2-7, with D uncertain. CDR1 LNHDA and CDR2 SQIVND come from the germline V gene (reference sequence). The V end lost 3 bases, the J end lost 2 bases, and 5 bases lay between the germline ends. The CDR3 extends over 12 amino acids. The CDR3 region is CASSMKAYEQYF. The CDR3 nucleotides read TGTGCCAGTAGTATGAAGGCCTACGAGCAGTACTTC.

This chain joins TRBV27 and TRBJ2-4, with D possibly TRBD1 on 6 matching bases. Trimming removed 5 bases from V and 7 bases from J, with 15 bases in between. Per the germline V gene, CDR1 is MNHEY and CDR2 is SMNVEV (reference sequence). The CDR3 consists of 14 residues. The CDR3: CASSPSLDRNIQYF. The CDR3 DNA is TGTGCCAGCAGTCCGTCACTCGACAGGAACATTCAGTACTTC.

This clonotype came up a few times. The rearrangement uses TRBV7-2 and TRBJ1-5, with TRBD1 matching 8 bases. The germline V gene has CDR1 SGHTA and CDR2 FQGNSA. The junction had 5 bases not matched to a gene; V was cut back by 4 bases and J by 0 bases. This CDR3 is built from 16 residues. CDR3 in amino acids: CASSSGQGGSNQPQHF. The DNA of the CDR3 is TGTGCCAGCAGCTCCGGACAGGGCGGTAGCAATCAGCCCCAGCATTTT.

This clonotype was counted a few times. This chain joins TRBV6-1 and TRBJ2-5; TRBD2 matches 11 bases. Germline-derived CDR1 and CDR2 are MNHNS and SASEGT. Trimming took 2 bases from V and 1 from J; bases not matched to a gene: 6. The CDR3 contains 17 residues. The CDR3, as DNA: TGTGCCAGCAGTGAAAGTAGCGGGGGGGGTTTCCAAGAGACCCAGTACTTC. It is translated as CASSESSGGGFQETQYF.

This sequence joins TRBV18 and TRBJ1-2; no definite D call. Trimming removed 4 bases from V and 2 bases from J, with 14 bases in between. CDR3 length: 15 amino acids. Germline V gene sequence: CDR1 KGHSH, CDR2 LQKENI. The CDR3, as DNA: TGTGCCAGCTCACAAGAAGTACCCAACAACTATGGCTACACCTTC. This sequence encodes CASSQEVPNNYGYTF.

The chain has TRBV25-1 and TRBJ1-1; D gene unclear. The V gene lost 7 bases and the J gene lost 0 bases, with 9 bases spanning the gap. The V gene's germline CDR1 is MGHDK and CDR2 SYGVNS. The CDR3 consists of 13 residues. The CDR3 nucleotides read TGTGCCAGCAAAGGGTGGTTGAACACTGAAGCTTTCTTT. Its translation: CASKGWLNTEAFF.

The V gene is TRBV24-1, the J gene TRBJ2-3; weak D call: TRBD2 (5 bases). The CDR3 runs 15 residues. Germline CDR1 is KGHDR and CDR2 is SFDVKD. The germline V and J ends were trimmed by 2 bases and 2 bases, with 10 bases remaining between them. The CDR3 region is CATSDSGVITDTQYF. DNA of the CDR3: TGTGCCACCAGTGATTCCGGGGTGATCACAGATACGCAGTATTTT.

The rearrangement links TRBV7-8 to TRBJ2-7; 7 bases line up with TRBD2. The germline V gene encodes CDR1 SGHVS and CDR2 FQNEAQ. This CDR3 contains 14 residues. V dropped 7 bases and J dropped 3; count of bases not matched to a gene: 9. The CDR3 DNA reads TGTGCCAGCACTTACGGACTAGGATACTACGAGCAGTACTTC. Translating it yields CASTYGLGYYEQYF.

The genes are TRBV19 and TRBJ1-5; TRBD1 matches at 9 bases. V was pared by 5 bases and J by 6 bases, with 8 bases of the junction left unmatched. Per germline, CDR1 LNHDA and CDR2 SQIVND (reference sequence). There are 15 residues in the CDR3. Here the CDR3 reads CASSSGTGWSQPQHF. The CDR3 region has the DNA TGTGCCAGTAGTTCCGGGACAGGGTGGTCTCAGCCCCAGCATTTT.

The chain carries TRBV2 and TRBJ1-2; possible D gene TRBD1, 6 bases. Trimming took off 3 bases at V and 4 bases at J, with 9 bases between the two ends. The CDR3 is 13 residues long. Germline CDR1 is SNHLY and CDR2 is FYNNEI. CDR3 protein: CASSDRGAYGYTF. The CDR3 DNA reads as TGTGCCAGCAGTGATCGGGGGGCCTATGGCTACACCTTC.

This clonotype was counted between two and nine times. This rearrangement joins TRBV7-8 to TRBJ2-3, with TRBD1 matching over 9 bases. From germline, CDR1 is SGHVS and CDR2 FQNEAQ. V dropped 5 bases and J dropped 1; count of bases not matched to a gene: 4. CDR3 length: 15 residues. This chain's CDR3 is CASSLRTGGTDTQYF. Here the CDR3 DNA reads TGTGCCAGCAGCCTAAGGACAGGGGGCACAGATACGCAGTATTTT.

This chain uses TRBV7-9 with TRBJ2-3, with 7 bases matching TRBD2. From germline, CDR1 is SEHNR and CDR2 FQNEAQ (reference sequence). J lost 3 bases, V lost 3 bases, and 15 bases had no gene match. CDR3 size: 18 residues. CDR3 nucleotides: TGTGCCAGCAGCTTTCCTTCGGCGGGAAGGACTAGGACAGATACGCAGTATTTT. It codes for CASSFPSAGRTRTDTQYF.

The chain is built from TRBV20-1 and TRBJ1-1, with 11 positions matching TRBD1. CDR1 is DFQATT and CDR2 is SNEGSKA in the germline V gene (reference sequence). CDR3 length: 13 residues. Trimming cost V 5 bases and J 4 bases; bases outside gene matches: 3. Here the CDR3 reads CSAAGTGGTEAFF. CDR3 in DNA: TGCAGTGCTGCCGGGACAGGGGGCACTGAAGCTTTCTTT.

The V call is TRBV6-1, the J call TRBJ1-2, with 9 bases that match TRBD1. This CDR3 has 15 amino acids. Germline values: CDR1 MNHNS, CDR2 SASEGT. V gave up 10 bases and J gave up 1 base; unmatched junction bases: 10. CDR3 coding DNA: TGTGCCATCAGCGGACAGGGGCGCAATAACTATGGCTACACCTTC. Translating gives CAISGQGRNNYGYTF.

This clonotype was found a few times. J is TRBJ2-7 and V is TRBV7-8; D gene uncertain. The CDR3 spans 13 residues. V lost 1 base and J lost 9, with 13 bases in between. Germline values: CDR1 SGHVS, CDR2 FQNEAQ. The CDR3 sequence: CASSLDGSLGQYF. The CDR3 region has the DNA TGTGCCAGCAGCTTAGATGGCTCTCTGGGGCAGTACTTC.

This clonotype was seen once. The chain uses TRBV6-5 and TRBJ2-3; D call uncertain. Trimming took 2 bases from V and 0 from J, leaving 6 bases between them. The CDR3 has 14 residues. Germline CDR1 MNHEY, CDR2 SVGAGI. The CDR3 nucleotides are TGTGCCAGCAGTTACGGACGGAGCACAGATACGCAGTATTTT. Its protein product is CASSYGRSTDTQYF.

This clonotype was picked up one time. J is TRBJ1-2 and V is TRBV6-1; D not resolved. CDR1 and CDR2 from the germline V gene are MNHNS and SASEGT. This CDR3 comprises 14 residues. V shed 6 bases and J shed 2 bases, with 13 bases lying between them. Here the CDR3 DNA reads TGTGCCAGCAGCCCCCAGTCGGTCAACTATGGCTACACCTTC. It codes for CASSPQSVNYGYTF.

This chain links TRBV2 with TRBJ1-5, with a weak D call TRBD1 (5 bases). Germline V gives CDR1 SNHLY, CDR2 FYNNEI. The CDR3 is 13 amino acids. V dropped 7 bases and J dropped 6 bases, with 13 bases sitting between them. The CDR3 DNA reads TGTGCCAGCAATACAGGTAGGAGTCAGCCCCAGCATTTT. Protein product: CASNTGRSQPQHF.

This clonotype showed up just a few times. V gene TRBV6-1 combines with J gene TRBJ1-4; no reliable D call. The length of the CDR3 is 12 residues. The V gene lost 7 bases and the J gene lost 4 bases, with 7 bases spanning the gap. Looked up from germline, CDR1 is MNHNS and CDR2 is SASEGT. This CDR3 is CASKAVNEKLFF. CDR3 DNA sequence: TGTGCCAGCAAGGCAGTTAATGAAAAACTGTTTTTT.

CDR3 residues: CASRLGGRGFSYEQYF. CDR3 DNA: TGTGCCAGCAGATTGGGGGGCAGGGGCTTTTCCTACGAGCAGTACTTC. V is TRBV28 and J is TRBJ2-7; D tentatively reads TRBD1 or TRBD2 (6 bases each). Germline CDR1 and CDR2: MDHEN and SYDVKM. The CDR3 is 16 amino acids. Deletions cut 6 bases from V and 1 base from J, with 19 bases between.

The rearrangement joins TRBV7-8 to TRBJ2-7; D perhaps matches TRBD2 (6 bases). CDR3 length: 12 amino acids. Trimming removed 5 bases from V and 6 bases from J, with 11 bases in between. Germline CDR1 and CDR2: SGHVS and FQNEAQ. The CDR3: CASSRTSSEQYF. The CDR3 bases are TGTGCCAGCAGCCGTACTAGCAGCGAGCAGTACTTC.